This T cell receptor beta chain was observed in a study of shared clonotypes between healthy human individuals. TCRdb's copy holds only in-frame clones and misses some; the assay was immunoSEQ multiplex PCR. The sample holds roughly 2 million clones, roughly 96% seen once. There are 12 residues in the CDR3. Trimming cost V 4 bases and J 8 bases, with 14 bases left between them. Germline V lookup: CDR1 SQVTM, CDR2 ANQGSEA. The chain has TRBV29-1 and TRBJ1-2, with unresolved D. This TCR was recovered from a man aged 18 to 30 in good health. The sample comprised naive CD4+ T cells sorted from blood. Noted subset: CD45RA+ positively selected. CDR3 sequence reads: CSVGFLAGGYTF. As DNA, the CDR3 is TGCAGCGTTGGGTTTCTTGCGGGGGGCTACACCTTC.